This T cell receptor beta chain comes out of a study of T cell repertoires in cytomegalovirus infection. At the level of the study: Use of recently identified HLA-C-restricted and well-studied HLA-B-restricted CMV epitopes was part of the study. Matching HLA type and CMV infection were both indicated by public TCR beta signatures. Study-wide results and limits: Individuals carrying CMV plus the relevant HLA were identified by cumulative frequency of public TCR beta families. What dominated the ex vivo response were HLA-C-restricted CMV-specific TCR beta clonotypes.

Germline CDR1 reads SGHAT; CDR2 reads FQNNGV. V was trimmed by 5 bases and J by 2 bases, leaving 20 bases between them. The CDR3 totals 17 residues. Concerning this clonotype itself: Its antigen is unknown.

TCRdb independently ran MiXCR on the reads; one entry per CDR3 protein. The repertoire holds under 450,000 distinct CDR3 sequences, with about 35% as singletons. This receptor was obtained from a human donor in good health (CMV status not recorded). Some clones in this sample may be carry-over from other donors' samples. Sequencing was performed on cultured PBMCs, taken from culture after CMV antigen stimulation. The chain employs TRBV11-2 and TRBJ2-3; D may correspond to TRBD1 or TRBD2 (6 bases each). In DNA, the CDR3 is TGTGCCAGCAGCCCCCGTGGATCGGGGGCGCACACAGATACGCAGTATTTT. Translation: CASSPRGSGAHTDTQYF.